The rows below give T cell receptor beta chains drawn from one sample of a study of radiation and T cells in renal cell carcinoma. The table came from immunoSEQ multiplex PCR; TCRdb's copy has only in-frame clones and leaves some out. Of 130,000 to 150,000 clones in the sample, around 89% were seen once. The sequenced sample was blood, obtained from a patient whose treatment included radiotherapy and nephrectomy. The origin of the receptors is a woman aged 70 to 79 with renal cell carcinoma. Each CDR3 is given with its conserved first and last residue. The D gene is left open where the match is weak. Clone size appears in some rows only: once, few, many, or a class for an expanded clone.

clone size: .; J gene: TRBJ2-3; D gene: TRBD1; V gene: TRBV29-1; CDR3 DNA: TGCAGCGTTGAACCCCAGGGGGCCCGCACAGATACGCAGTATTTT; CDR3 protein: CSVEPQGARTDTQYF
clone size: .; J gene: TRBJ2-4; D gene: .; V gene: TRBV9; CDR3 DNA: TGTGCCAGCAGCGTAGATAACGGGGGGCCGGGAAACATTCAGTACTTC; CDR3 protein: CASSVDNGGPGNIQYF
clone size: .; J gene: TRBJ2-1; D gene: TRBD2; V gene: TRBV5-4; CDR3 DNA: TGTGCCAGCAGCTCGGGGGGGCCCTACAATGAGCAGTTCTTC; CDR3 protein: CASSSGGPYNEQFF
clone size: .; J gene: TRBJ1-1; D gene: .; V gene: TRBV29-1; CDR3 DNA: TGCAGCGTCCCCCCTTTGGTGTCTTCACCATTGAACACTGAAGCTTTCTTT; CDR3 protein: CSVPPLVSSPLNTEAFF
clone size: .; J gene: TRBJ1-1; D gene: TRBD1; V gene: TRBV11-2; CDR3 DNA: TGTGCCAGCAGCTTCCAGGGGGGGACGGCTAACACTGAAGCTTTCTTT; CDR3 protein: CASSFQGGTANTEAFF
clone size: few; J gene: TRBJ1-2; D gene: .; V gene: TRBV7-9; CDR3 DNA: TGTGCCAGCAACCGAGGAGGGCCGCCATACCCCTATGGCTACACCTTC; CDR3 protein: CASNRGGPPYPYGYTF
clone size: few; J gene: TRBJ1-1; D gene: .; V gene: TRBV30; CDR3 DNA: TGTGCCTGGAGTGTTAGCAGGAACACTGAAGCTTTCTTT; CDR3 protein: CAWSVSRNTEAFF
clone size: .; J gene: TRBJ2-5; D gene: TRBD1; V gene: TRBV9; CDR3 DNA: TGTGCCAGCAGCGTAGCTATAGCAGGGGGCGCGAAAGAGACCCAGTACTTC; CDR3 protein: CASSVAIAGGAKETQYF
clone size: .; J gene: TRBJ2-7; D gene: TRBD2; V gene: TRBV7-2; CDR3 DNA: TGTGCCAGCAGCACCTCTAGCGGGGGGACCTACGAGCAGTACTTC; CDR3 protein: CASSTSSGGTYEQYF
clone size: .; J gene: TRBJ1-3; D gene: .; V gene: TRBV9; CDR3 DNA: TGTGCCAGCAGATCATCAGGGTCGGACACCATATATTTT; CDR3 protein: CASRSSGSDTIYF
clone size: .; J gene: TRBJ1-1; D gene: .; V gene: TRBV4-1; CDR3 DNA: TGCGCCAGCACCAGGGTGGCGAACACTGAAGCTTTCTTT; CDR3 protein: CASTRVANTEAFF
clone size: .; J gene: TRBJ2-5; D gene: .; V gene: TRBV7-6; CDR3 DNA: TGTGCCAGCAGCCCGCGGGCAGGGTACGGAGAGACCCAGTACTTC; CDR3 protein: CASSPRAGYGETQYF
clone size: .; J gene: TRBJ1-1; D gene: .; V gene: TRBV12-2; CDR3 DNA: TGTGCAAGTCGCTTAGACAAGTACGGGACAGCCCCCAGCGAAGCTTTCTTT; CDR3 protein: CASRLDKYGTAPSEAFF
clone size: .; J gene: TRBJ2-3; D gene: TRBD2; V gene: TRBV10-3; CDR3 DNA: TGTGCCATCACTACGACTAGCGGGGCCTCAGCTACGCAGTATTTT; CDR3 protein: CAITTTSGASATQYF
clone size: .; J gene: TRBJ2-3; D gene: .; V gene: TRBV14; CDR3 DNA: TGTGCCAGCAGCCACAGGGCAGAGGGCACAGATACGCAGTATTTT; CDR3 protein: CASSHRAEGTDTQYF
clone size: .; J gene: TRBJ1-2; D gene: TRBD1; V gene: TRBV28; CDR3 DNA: TGTGCCAGCAGTGGTACAGGGGGCCTCTATGGCTACACCTTC; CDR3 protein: CASSGTGGLYGYTF
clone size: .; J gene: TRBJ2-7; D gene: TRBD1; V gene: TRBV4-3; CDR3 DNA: TGCGCCAGCAGCCAAGAAGACAGGGTATCATCCTACGAGCAGTACTTC; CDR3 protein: CASSQEDRVSSYEQYF
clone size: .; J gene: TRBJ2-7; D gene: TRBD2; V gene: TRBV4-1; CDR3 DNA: TGCGCCAGCTCTAAAATAGCGGGACTCTCCTACGAGCAGTACTTC; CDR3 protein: CASSKIAGLSYEQYF
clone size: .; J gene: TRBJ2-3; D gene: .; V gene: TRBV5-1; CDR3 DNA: TGCGCCGGCAAGTTTCCGGGGGTGGATACGCAGTATTTT; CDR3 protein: CAGKFPGVDTQYF
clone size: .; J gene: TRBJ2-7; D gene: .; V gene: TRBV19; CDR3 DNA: TGTGCCAGTACCCCCTCCCGCCCGGCCTACGAGCAGTACTTC; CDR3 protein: CASTPSRPAYEQYF
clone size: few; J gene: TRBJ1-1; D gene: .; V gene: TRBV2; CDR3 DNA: TGTGCCAGCAGTGAAGAGGGGCCACGACGGAACACTGAAGCTTTCTTT; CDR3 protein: CASSEEGPRRNTEAFF
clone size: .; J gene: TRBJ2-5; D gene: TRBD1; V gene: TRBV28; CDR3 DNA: TGTGCCAGCAGTGCGCCAGGGGGCGGGCGAGAGACCCAGTACTTC; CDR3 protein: CASSAPGGGRETQYF